The clone carrying this T cell receptor beta chain has a handful of counts. V lost 2 bases to trimming and J lost 4 bases, with 15 bases between them. This CDR3 has 15 residues. Germline assignment: CDR1 GTSNPN and CDR2 SVGIG (reference sequence). Methods used by the authors: Estimation of nucleated cell counts was performed using reference gene primer amplification. Assay used: immunoSEQ multiplex PCR; TCRdb lists only in-frame clones, some missing. V, J and clone size are taken as reported in that table, and D and trimming were inferred from the DNA itself. Of 110,000 to 150,000 clones detected, under 90% appear once; the ten largest clones hold approximately 6.6%. This specimen comes from a study of blood T cell repertoires in COVID-19. Study background: Acute-phase and convalescent COVID-19 samples originated in the United States, Italy and Spain. T cells, B-cell-depleted T cells, or PBMCs supplied cDNA or gDNA.

This clonotype was sampled from a human donor in a cohort sampled during active COVID-19. This chain uses TRBV30 with TRBJ1-5; the D gene is possibly TRBD1 (6 bases). The sample comprised peripheral blood. CDR3 sequence: CAWSTPGQMNQPQHF. The CDR3 DNA sequence: TGTGCCTGGAGTACACCGGGACAAATGAATCAGCCCCAGCATTTT.